This entry lists 27 T cell receptor beta chains sequenced from one sample in a study of blood T cell repertoires in COVID-19. The repertoire was sequenced with immunoSEQ multiplex PCR; TCRdb's copy has only in-frame clones and lacks some. The sample lists hundreds of thousands of clones; around nine tenths were seen once. The sequencing sample was made of PBMCs or T cells enriched from blood (not recorded which). The source of these receptors is a woman aged 40 to 55 who had recovered from COVID-19.

The chain employs TRBV5-1 and TRBJ2-5; 8 nucleotides agree with TRBD1. This CDR3 contains 13 residues. With V trimmed by 3 bases and J by 4 bases, 2 bases remained unmatched. CDR1 and CDR2 from the germline V gene are SGHRS and YFSETQ. Here the CDR3 reads CASSYGQGETQYF. CDR3 nucleotides: TGCGCCAGCAGCTACGGACAGGGAGAGACCCAGTACTTC.

The genes are TRBV27 and TRBJ2-2; tentatively, D is TRBD2 (5 bases). The CDR3 has 14 amino acids. The germline gives CDR1 MNHEY, CDR2 SMNVEV (reference sequence). V gave up 3 bases and J gave up 4 bases, with 9 bases separating them. The CDR3 sequence is CASSFSAGTGELFF. The CDR3 region has the DNA TGTGCCAGCAGTTTTAGCGCGGGCACCGGGGAGCTGTTTTTT.

The genes are TRBV7-2 and TRBJ1-5; D is uncertain. Trimming cost V 1 base and J 0 bases, with 7 bases left between them. This CDR3 spans 15 amino acids. The germline V gene encodes CDR1 SGHTA and CDR2 FQGNSA. DNA of the CDR3: TGTGCCAGCAGCTTAGGCGCTTATAGCAATCAGCCCCAGCATTTT. It is translated as CASSLGAYSNQPQHF.

This chain uses TRBV3-1 (or the pseudogene TRBV3-2) with TRBJ2-5; D unclear. This CDR3 comprises 14 residues. Trimming pared 1 base from V and 5 bases from J, leaving 11 bases between. Germline CDR1 is LGHDT and CDR2 is YNNKEL (reference sequence). CDR3: CASSQGPSRETQYF. The CDR3 DNA reads TGTGCCAGCAGCCAAGGGCCTAGTCGCGAGACCCAGTACTTC.

V usage is TRBV5-1 and J usage is TRBJ1-1, with D possibly being TRBD1 (5 bases). The germline V gene has CDR1 SGHRS and CDR2 YFSETQ. This CDR3 spans 14 amino acids. Trimming left V 0 bases short and J 4 bases short, with 10 bases between. CDR3 in amino acids: CASSLARTGTEAFF. DNA of the CDR3: TGCGCCAGCAGCTTGGCCCGAACAGGCACTGAAGCTTTCTTT. Together with reference TRBV5-1 and TRBJ1-1, the CDR3 gives the full variable domain: KAGVTQTPRYLIKTRGQQVTLSCSPISGHRSVSWYQQTPGQGLQFLFEYFSETQRNKGNFPGRFSGRQFSNSRSEMNVSTLELGDSALYLCASSLARTGTEAFFGQGTRLTVV.

The chain is built from TRBV7-9 and TRBJ1-4, with 7 positions matching TRBD1. The CDR3 length is 14 residues. Trimming removed 6 bases from V and 3 bases from J; junction bases left unmatched: 4. CDR1 is SEHNR, CDR2 FQNEAQ, per germline (reference sequence). CDR3 sequence reads: CASRRQGANEKLFF. Written as DNA, the CDR3 is TGTGCCAGCAGGCGACAGGGTGCTAATGAAAAACTGTTTTTT.

This CDR3 is CATSRDPLGTGSYEQYF. In nucleotides, the CDR3 is TGTGCCACCAGCAGAGACCCCCTTGGGACAGGATCCTACGAGCAGTACTTC. The J gene is TRBJ2-7, the V gene TRBV15, with 8 nucleotides matching TRBD1. Germline values: CDR1 LNHNV, CDR2 YYDKDF (reference sequence). Trimming removed 0 bases from V and 1 base from J; junction bases left unmatched: 8. The CDR3 is made up of 17 amino acids.

This chain links TRBV11-3 with TRBJ2-1; 7 bases map to TRBD1. CDR3 length: 15 amino acids. Germline CDR1 SGHNT, CDR2 YENEEA. J was trimmed by 7 bases and V by 4 bases; bases with no gene match: 10. The CDR3 here is CASSSTGSVRNEQFF. In DNA form, the CDR3 reads TGTGCCAGCAGCTCGACAGGGTCGGTAAGGAATGAGCAGTTCTTC.

The chain carries TRBV21-1 and TRBJ1-1; the table's D call, TRBD1, has no DNA check behind it. TRBV21-1 is a pseudogene. CDR3 length: 17 residues. The CDR3 DNA is TGTGCCAGCAGCAAAGGCGAGATCGGACAGGGCGTCACTGAAGCTTTCTTT. It encodes CASSKGEIGQGVTEAFF.

The chain joins TRBV11-2 to TRBJ1-5; D is undetermined. Trimming removed 5 bases from V and 4 bases from J, with 15 bases in between. CDR3 length: 15 residues. Germline-derived CDR1 and CDR2 are SGHAT and FQNNGV. For the CDR3, the DNA is TGTGCCAGCAGCCCGGTCCGACTGCAGAATCAGCCCCAGCATTTT. Amino acids: CASSPVRLQNQPQHF.

The chain uses TRBV6-4 and TRBJ1-2; 7 bases align to TRBD1. Germline V gives CDR1 MRHNA, CDR2 SNTAGT. CDR3 size: 14 residues. V was pared by 2 bases and J by 6 bases, with 6 bases of the junction left unmatched. Here the CDR3 reads CASSDTGADNGYTF. The CDR3, as DNA: TGTGCCAGCAGTGACACAGGGGCTGACAATGGCTACACCTTC.

This clone was recorded once. This chain joins TRBV5-1 and TRBJ1-1, with D perhaps TRBD1 (6 bases). V lost 5 bases to trimming and J lost 4 bases, with 15 bases between them. Germline values: CDR1 SGHRS, CDR2 YFSETQ. The length of the CDR3 is 14 residues. The CDR3 DNA sequence: TGCGCCAGCAGGTGGGGGGGCGCGGGCACTGAAGCTTTCTTT. As protein: CASRWGGAGTEAFF.

The chain couples TRBV6-4 to TRBJ2-3; D is perhaps TRBD2 (5 bases). The CDR3 contains 15 residues. Between the trimmed V and J ends, which lost 7 bases and 4 bases, there was a span of 18 bases. Germline V gene data show CDR1 as MRHNA and CDR2 as SNTAGT. In nucleotides, the CDR3 is TGTGCCAGCACTACGACACCGGACTGGGCAGATACGCAGTATTTT. Translating gives CASTTTPDWADTQYF.

The rearrangement uses TRBV5-4 and TRBJ2-5, with 11 bases identical to TRBD2. J was trimmed by 2 bases and V by 1 base; bases with no gene match: 10. There are 18 residues in the CDR3. The germline V gene encodes CDR1 SGHNT and CDR2 YYREEE (reference sequence). The CDR3: CASSLSVWTSGSQETQYF. The DNA of the CDR3 is TGTGCCAGCAGCTTGTCCGTCTGGACTAGCGGGTCTCAAGAGACCCAGTACTTC. Using reference TRBV5-4 and TRBJ2-5 for the parts outside the CDR3, the full variable domain is ETGVTQSPTHLIKTRGQQVTLRCSSQSGHNTVSWYQQALGQGPQFIFQYYREEENGRGNFPPRFSGLQFPNYSSELNVNALELDDSALYLCASSLSVWTSGSQETQYFGPGTRLLVL.

This chain uses TRBV19 with TRBJ1-2; D perhaps matches TRBD1 (5 bases). Germline CDR1 is LNHDA and CDR2 is SQIVND (reference sequence). The CDR3 is made up of 14 amino acids. Deletions cut 6 bases from V and 1 base from J, with 12 bases between. CDR3 in amino acids: CASSAQALNYGYTF. The DNA of the CDR3 is TGTGCCAGTAGCGCACAGGCGCTTAACTATGGCTACACCTTC.

The chain joins TRBV4-1 to TRBJ2-2, with a possible D match to TRBD2 (5 bases). Trimming took off 2 bases at V and 3 bases at J, with 7 bases between the two ends. CDR1 and CDR2 (germline): MGHRA, YSYEKL. The CDR3 is made up of 14 amino acids. The DNA for the CDR3 is TGCGCCAGCAGCCAACTACTAGACACCGGGGAGCTGTTTTTT. Translated, it gives CASSQLLDTGELFF.

The gene calls are TRBV9 and TRBJ2-5, with 9 bases lining up with TRBD2. The trim removed 3 bases at V and 5 bases at J, leaving 8 bases unmatched. The germline gives CDR1 SGDLS, CDR2 YYNGEE. CDR3 length: 15 residues. The CDR3 region is CASSGSGLAPETQYF. The CDR3 region has the DNA TGTGCCAGCAGCGGCTCGGGACTAGCTCCGGAGACCCAGTACTTC.

This rearrangement joins TRBV29-1 to TRBJ2-5; 7 positions match TRBD1. Germline-derived CDR1 and CDR2 are SQVTM and ANQGSEA. The V gene end was trimmed by 4 bases and the J gene end by 5 bases; junction bases not matched to a gene: 4. The CDR3 contains 12 residues. DNA for the CDR3: TGCAGCGTTGTCACAGGGGAGGAGACCCAGTACTTC. Translating it yields CSVVTGEETQYF.

The J gene is TRBJ1-2, the V gene TRBV5-6; 11 nucleotides align to TRBD1. This CDR3 spans 14 amino acids. Germline V gives CDR1 SGHDT, CDR2 YYEEEE. Unmatched junction bases numbered 6, after V lost 4 bases and J lost 7 bases. CDR3 bases: TGTGCCAGCAGCCCAGGACAGGGGGCTGGTGGCTACACCTTC. As protein: CASSPGQGAGGYTF.

The rearrangement joins TRBV5-8 to TRBJ2-2, with a weak D call TRBD1 (5 bases). Trimming cost V 1 base and J 0 bases, with 10 bases left between them. Germline-derived CDR1 and CDR2 are SGHTS and YDEGEE. CDR3 length: 16 amino acids. The CDR3 protein is CASSLWQGANTGELFF. CDR3 nucleotides: TGTGCCAGCAGCTTGTGGCAGGGCGCGAACACCGGGGAGCTGTTTTTT. Based on the CDR3 plus reference TRBV5-8 and TRBJ2-2, the full variable domain is EAGVTQSPTHLIKTRGQQATLRCSPISGHTSVYWYQQALGLGLQFLLWYDEGEERNRGNFPPRFSGRQFPNYSSELNVNALELEDSALYLCASSLWQGANTGELFFGEGSRLTVL.

This clone came up a few times. The genes are TRBV7-6 and TRBJ2-2; 9 bases are a match to TRBD2. Germline lookup yields CDR1 SGHVS and CDR2 FNYEAQ. V lost 0 bases and J lost 4; bases outside the gene matches: 0. The length of the CDR3 is 15 residues. The CDR3 here is CASSLASGSTGELFF. CDR3 in DNA: TGTGCCAGCAGCTTAGCTAGCGGGAGCACCGGGGAGCTGTTTTTT. The full variable domain, completed using reference TRBV7-6 and TRBJ2-2, is GAGVSQSPRYKVTKRGQDVALRCDPISGHVSLYWYRQALGQGPEFLTYFNYEAQQDKSGLPNDRFSAERPEGSISTLTIQRTEQRDSAMYRCASSLASGSTGELFFGEGSRLTVL.

V is TRBV28 and J is TRBJ2-7, with a tentative D call TRBD2 (5 bases). The ends were cut back, 5 bases at V and 2 bases at J, with 16 bases in the middle. The germline CDR1 and CDR2 sequences are MDHEN and SYDVKM. The CDR3 extends over 15 amino acids. CDR3 bases: TGTGCCAGCAGTGTCTACGGGGATCCAACCTACGAGCAGTACTTC. Translating it yields CASSVYGDPTYEQYF.

This rearrangement joins TRBV18 to TRBJ1-6, with D uncertain. Germline CDR1 is KGHSH and CDR2 is LQKENI. Trimming removed 2 bases at V and 0 bases at J, with 17 bases between. The CDR3 is 19 amino acids. The CDR3 here is CASSPVFPGESSYNSPLHF. For the CDR3, the DNA is TGTGCCAGCTCACCAGTTTTCCCCGGGGAGAGCTCCTATAATTCACCCCTCCACTTT.

The CDR3 sequence: CASSLKGPSQNIQYF. In DNA form, the CDR3 reads TGTGCCAGCAGCTTGAAGGGGCCAAGCCAAAACATTCAGTACTTC. This sequence joins TRBV5-4 and TRBJ2-4; TRBD1 might be the D (5 bases). V was trimmed by 1 base and J by 5 bases, leaving 13 bases between them. CDR3 length: 15 amino acids. The germline V gene has CDR1 SGHNT and CDR2 YYREEE (reference sequence).

J is TRBJ2-7 and V is TRBV21-1; the table's D call, TRBD2, was not checked against the DNA. TRBV21-1 is assigned pseudogene status. The CDR3 has 17 amino acids. CDR3 sequence: CARIRGEGTRGPYEQYF. CDR3 DNA sequence: TGTGCCAGAATCCGAGGGGAGGGCACGAGGGGACCCTACGAGCAGTACTTC.

This chain joins TRBV6-5 and TRBJ2-7; weak D call: TRBD1 (5 bases). CDR1 is MNHEY, CDR2 SVGAGI, per germline. The CDR3 sequence is 12 residues long. V dropped 11 bases and J dropped 4 bases, with 15 bases sitting between them. The CDR3 is CASVGVKYEQYF. The CDR3 coding sequence is TGTGCCTCCGTAGGGGTGAAATACGAGCAGTACTTC.

The chain couples TRBV7-3 to TRBJ2-1, with 14 bases matching TRBD2. Germline V gene data show CDR1 as SGHTA and CDR2 as FQGTGA. V was pared by 5 bases and J by 7 bases, with 4 bases of the junction left unmatched. The CDR3 is 15 amino acids. Here the CDR3 reads CASSLRTSGRNEQFF. The CDR3 DNA reads TGTGCCAGCAGCCTCCGGACTAGCGGGAGGAATGAGCAGTTCTTC. The full variable domain, with the rest looked up from reference TRBV7-3 and TRBJ2-1, is GAGVSQTPSNKVTEKGKYVELRCDPISGHTALYWYRQSLGQGPEFLIYFQGTGAADDSGLPNDRFFAVRPEGSVSTLKIQRTERGDSAVYLCASSLRTSGRNEQFFGPGTRLTVL.